The present entry profiles one TCR beta chain with its context. This clonotype occurred once. Its cognate antigen has yet to be identified. The record has no base qualities; no much larger clone is one base away. Single-read evidence is weak. Per the publication, the treatment or condition label means: in vitro stimulation with specific CMV peptide epitopes to enrich CMV-specific T cells. Its CDR3 holds 14 amino acids, cysteine through phenylalanine. Only the CDR3 DNA is retained, 42 bases long and in frame from the first base. Taken from the germline V gene, the CDR1 and CDR2 loops are SGHTA and FQGNSA. Relative to germline, V is missing 3 bases and J is missing 7 bases, with 3 bases of the junction outside any gene match. The data belong to a study of T cell repertoires in cytomegalovirus infection (dated by TCRdb to between 2018 and 2020). About the investigation overall: Alongside well-studied HLA-B-restricted epitopes, the peptide stimulations were aimed at recently identified HLA-C-restricted CMV epitopes, whose presentation resists viral immunomodulation. Donor HLA type was relevant to the analysis, because carriage of CMV infection together with the matching HLA type was indicated by public TCR beta signatures. General conclusions and limits of the study: The ex vivo response was dominated by HLA-C-restricted CMV-specific TCR beta clonotypes, and the single most frequent clonotype in two of eight donors was supplied by these HLA-C-restricted clonotypes. Carriers of CMV infection plus the relevant HLA type were discriminated by the cumulative frequency of public TCR beta family members in the study cohort and in an independent approximately 340-donor cohort.

Instrument used: Illumina HiSeq 1500. The public reads were reanalyzed by TCRdb: fastp trimming at Q25, MiXCR alignment, in-frame beta chains only. Every distinct CDR3 protein forms one entry, paired with its most common genes and DNA. The sample table contains around 500,000 distinct CDR3 sequences; only one count was recorded for about 42% of them. The ten most abundant clones make up 43% of the sample. The chain uses TRBV7-2 and TRBJ2-1, with 10 bases aligning to TRBD1. The sample here was cultured PBMCs, taken from culture after CMV antigen stimulation. This sequence was found in a human donor in good health (CMV status not recorded). Some clones in this sample may be carry-over from other donors' samples. In nucleotides, the sequence is TGTGCCAGCAGCTTTCGGACAGGGGGGAATGAGCAGTTCTTC. It encodes CASSFRTGGNEQFF.